These T cell receptor beta chains were read from a single sample in a study of monozygotic twins with inflammatory bowel disease. TCRdb reprocessed the 5' RACE reads and stores each CDR3 protein as one record, lacking DNA. This sample's clone table lists a few hundred thousand distinct CDR3 sequences. The sample consisted of blood. These receptors all stem from a human donor with ulcerative colitis or Crohn's disease, or a healthy co-twin of an affected twin (not recorded which). Each CDR3 is given with its conserved first and last residue.

V	J	CDR3
TRBV18	TRBJ2-1	CASSPGQGILDEQFF
TRBV19	TRBJ1-2	CASTADRTGVNYGYTF
TRBV6-2/TRBV6-3	TRBJ2-5	CASSVTGIPLVIRQETQYF
TRBV6-4	TRBJ2-1	CASSESGVPRLFF
TRBV5-1	TRBJ1-1	CASSTGTENTEAFF
TRBV2	TRBJ2-1	CASIGLDRTQDEQFF
TRBV20-1	TRBJ2-7	CSAEDRTITYEQYF
TRBV28	TRBJ2-7	CASSPYGSAYEQYF
TRBV5-6	TRBJ1-5	CASSLGISLNQPQHF
TRBV5-1	TRBJ2-4	CASSLDFVGTGLAKNIQYF
TRBV6-1	TRBJ2-5	CASRPPSDQETQYF
TRBV14	TRBJ2-1	CASSQEFWGDEQFF
TRBV5-1	TRBJ2-2	CASSLGQGITGELFF
TRBV20-1	TRBJ1-4	CSASDGTANEKLFF
TRBV6-5	TRBJ2-5	CASSYHLWAEVETQYF
TRBV19	TRBJ2-1	CASTRGTFGGRGYF
TRBV6-1	TRBJ2-7	CASSGIQAGTYEQYF
TRBV18	TRBJ2-5	CASSRGSQETQYF
TRBV14	TRBJ1-4	CASRRTYEEKLFF
TRBV9	TRBJ1-1	CASSGTPGRENTEAFF
TRBV12-3/TRBV12-4	TRBJ1-5	CASCQVLGGNQPQHF
TRBV10-2	TRBJ2-3	CASSEARGTSTDTQYF
TRBV7-9	TRBJ1-2	CASSPWGSVNYGYTF
TRBV6-2/TRBV6-3	TRBJ1-1	CATRTLRGLSTEAFF
TRBV7-3	TRBJ2-2	CASSSGLSGELFF
TRBV24-1	TRBJ1-5	CATSDAGTGPNQPQHF